This T cell receptor beta chain originates from a study of cytomegalovirus exposure and HLA in healthy donors. General study points: Among TCR beta chains, those listed as cytomegalovirus-associated numbered roughly 150. In a later analysis, TCR beta V- and J-gene trimming showed a link to a missense DCLRE1C variant.

V was cut by 0 bases and J by 2 bases, with 14 bases left in between. In germline, CDR1 is GTSNPN, CDR2 SVGIG (reference sequence). This CDR3 spans 15 amino acids. This PCR relied on a set of 60 Vbeta primers and 13 Jbeta primers. Libraries were prepared by immunoSEQ multiplex PCR; TCRdb keeps only in-frame clonotypes and omits some of them. The sample yields roughly 170,000 clones, over 60% seen once. To note about this clone: What it binds is not known.

The receptor was isolated from a girl aged 5-17 years in good health and CMV-seronegative. This rearrangement joins TRBV30 to TRBJ2-7, with TRBD2 as a possible D gene (6 bases). Sequenced: PBMCs. The CDR3 protein is CAWSVRGGFTYEQYF. The DNA for the CDR3 is TGTGCCTGGAGTGTACGAGGAGGGTTCACCTACGAGCAGTACTTC.